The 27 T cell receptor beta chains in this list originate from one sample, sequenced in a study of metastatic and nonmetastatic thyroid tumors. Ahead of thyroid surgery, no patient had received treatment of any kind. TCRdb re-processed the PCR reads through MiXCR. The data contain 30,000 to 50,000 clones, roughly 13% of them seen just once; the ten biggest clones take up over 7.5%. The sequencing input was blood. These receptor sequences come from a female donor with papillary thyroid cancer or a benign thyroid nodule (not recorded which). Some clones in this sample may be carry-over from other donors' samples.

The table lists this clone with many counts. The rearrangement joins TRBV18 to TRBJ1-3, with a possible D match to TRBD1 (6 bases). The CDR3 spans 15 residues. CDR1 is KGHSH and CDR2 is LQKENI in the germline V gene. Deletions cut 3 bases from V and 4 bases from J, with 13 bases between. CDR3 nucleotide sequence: TGTGCCAGCTCACCCGGAGGGGGGTACGGAAACACCATATATTTT. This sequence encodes CASSPGGGYGNTIYF.

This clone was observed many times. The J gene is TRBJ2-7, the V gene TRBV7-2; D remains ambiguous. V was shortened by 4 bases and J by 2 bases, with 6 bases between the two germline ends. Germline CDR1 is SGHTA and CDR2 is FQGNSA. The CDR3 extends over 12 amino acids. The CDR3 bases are TGTGCCAGCAGCTCGAATCCCTACGAGCAGTACTTC. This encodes CASSSNPYEQYF.

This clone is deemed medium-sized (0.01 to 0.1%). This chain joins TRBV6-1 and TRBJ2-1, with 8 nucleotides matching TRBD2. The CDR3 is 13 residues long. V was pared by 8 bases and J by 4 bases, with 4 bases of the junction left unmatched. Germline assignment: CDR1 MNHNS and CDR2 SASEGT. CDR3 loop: CASGSGNYNEQFF. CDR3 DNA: TGTGCCAGCGGTAGCGGGAATTACAATGAGCAGTTCTTC.

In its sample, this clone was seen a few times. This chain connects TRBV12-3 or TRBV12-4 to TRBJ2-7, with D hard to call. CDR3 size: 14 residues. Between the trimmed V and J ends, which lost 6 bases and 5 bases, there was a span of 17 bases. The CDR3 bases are TGTGCCAGCAGCCCCTCCTACGGTGGTGACGAGCAGTACTTC. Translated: CASSPSYGGDEQYF.

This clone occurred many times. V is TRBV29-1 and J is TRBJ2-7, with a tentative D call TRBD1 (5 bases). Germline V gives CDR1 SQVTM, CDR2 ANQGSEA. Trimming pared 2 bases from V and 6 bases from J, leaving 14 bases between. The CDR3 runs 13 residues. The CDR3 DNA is TGCAGCGTTGAACGTCAGGGAAAGGGCGAGCAGTACTTC. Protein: CSVERQGKGEQYF.

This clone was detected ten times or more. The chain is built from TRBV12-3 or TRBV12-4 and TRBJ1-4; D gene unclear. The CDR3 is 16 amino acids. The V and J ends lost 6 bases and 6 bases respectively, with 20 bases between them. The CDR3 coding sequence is TGTGCCAGCAGCTCCGTCACAGAAGGGAATGATGAAAAACTGTTTTTT. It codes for CASSSVTEGNDEKLFF.

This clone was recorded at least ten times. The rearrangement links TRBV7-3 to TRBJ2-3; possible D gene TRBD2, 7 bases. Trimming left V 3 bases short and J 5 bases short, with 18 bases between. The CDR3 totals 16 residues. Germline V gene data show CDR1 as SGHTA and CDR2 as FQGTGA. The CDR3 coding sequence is TGTGCCAGCAGCTTTTTGGGGGGGCGCGGAAGAGATACGCAGTATTTT. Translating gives CASSFLGGRGRDTQYF. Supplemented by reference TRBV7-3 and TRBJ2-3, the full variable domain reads GAGVSQTPSNKVTEKGKYVELRCDPISGHTALYWYRQSLGQGPEFLIYFQGTGAADDSGLPNDRFFAVRPEGSVSTLKIQRTERGDSAVYLCASSFLGGRGRDTQYFGPGTRLTVL.

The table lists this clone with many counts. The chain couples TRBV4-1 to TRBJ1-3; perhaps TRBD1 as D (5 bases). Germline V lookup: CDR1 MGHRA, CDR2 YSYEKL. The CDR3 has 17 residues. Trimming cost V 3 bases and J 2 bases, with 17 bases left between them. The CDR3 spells CASSHGPGGGAGNTIYF. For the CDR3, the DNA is TGCGCCAGCAGCCACGGCCCCGGGGGTGGGGCTGGAAACACCATATATTTT.

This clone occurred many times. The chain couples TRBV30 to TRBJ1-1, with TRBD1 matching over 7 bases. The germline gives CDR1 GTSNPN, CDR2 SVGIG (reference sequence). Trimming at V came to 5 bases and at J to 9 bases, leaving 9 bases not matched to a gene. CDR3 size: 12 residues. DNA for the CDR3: TGTGCCTGGCCTCAGGGGACAGTTAAAGCTTTCTTT. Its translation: CAWPQGTVKAFF.

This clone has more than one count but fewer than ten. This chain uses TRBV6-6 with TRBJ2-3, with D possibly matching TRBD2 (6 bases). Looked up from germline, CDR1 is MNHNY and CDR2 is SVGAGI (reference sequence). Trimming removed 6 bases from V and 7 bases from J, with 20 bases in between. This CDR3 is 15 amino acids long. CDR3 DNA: TGTGCCAGCAGCTTACTATCGGAGGGCCCCCATACGCAGTATTTT. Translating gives CASSLLSEGPHTQYF.

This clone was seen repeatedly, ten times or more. The CDR3 region has the DNA TGTGCCAGCAGTACCGGGACACCCTACGAGCAGTACTTC. Its translation: CASSTGTPYEQYF. The V gene is TRBV11-2, the J gene TRBJ2-7; a possible D gene is TRBD1 (6 bases). The germline gives CDR1 SGHAT, CDR2 FQNNGV. V was shortened by 6 bases and J by 2 bases, with 11 bases between the two germline ends. This CDR3 comprises 13 residues.

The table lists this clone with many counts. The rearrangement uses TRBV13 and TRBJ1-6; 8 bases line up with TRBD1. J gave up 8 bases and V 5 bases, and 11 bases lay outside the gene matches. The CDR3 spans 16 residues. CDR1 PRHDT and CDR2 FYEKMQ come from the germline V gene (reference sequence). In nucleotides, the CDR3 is TGTGCCAGCAGCGCACCCGGGACAGGAGGGGATTCACCCCTCCACTTT. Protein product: CASSAPGTGGDSPLHF. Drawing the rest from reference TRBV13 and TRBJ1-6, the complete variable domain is AAGVIQSPRHLIKEKRETATLKCYPIPRHDTVYWYQQGPGQDPQFLISFYEKMQSDKGSIPDRFSAQQFSDYHSELNMSSLELGDSALYFCASSAPGTGGDSPLHFGNGTRLTVT.

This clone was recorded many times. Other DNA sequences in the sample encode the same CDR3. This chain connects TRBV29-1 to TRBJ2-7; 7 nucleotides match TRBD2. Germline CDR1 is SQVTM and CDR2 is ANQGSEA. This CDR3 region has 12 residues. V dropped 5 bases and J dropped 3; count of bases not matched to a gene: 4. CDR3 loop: CSVLTSNYEQYF. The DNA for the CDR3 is TGCAGCGTTCTGACTAGCAACTACGAGCAGTACTTC.

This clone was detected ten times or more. This chain's CDR3 is CASSYVGATGGSETQYF. Here the CDR3 DNA reads TGTGCCAGCAGTTACGTCGGGGCGACAGGGGGCTCGGAGACCCAGTACTTC. V is TRBV6-6 and J is TRBJ2-5; the match to TRBD1 covers 10 bases. The germline V gene has CDR1 MNHNY and CDR2 SVGAGI (reference sequence). The CDR3 covers 17 residues. J lost 5 bases, V lost 2 bases, and 11 bases had no gene match.

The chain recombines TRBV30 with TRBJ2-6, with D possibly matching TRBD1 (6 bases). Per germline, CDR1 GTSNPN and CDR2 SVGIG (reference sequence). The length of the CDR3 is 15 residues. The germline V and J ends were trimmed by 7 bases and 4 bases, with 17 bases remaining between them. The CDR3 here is CALRTGMSGANVLTF. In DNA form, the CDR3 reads TGTGCCTTGAGAACAGGGATGTCCGGGGCCAACGTCCTGACTTTC.

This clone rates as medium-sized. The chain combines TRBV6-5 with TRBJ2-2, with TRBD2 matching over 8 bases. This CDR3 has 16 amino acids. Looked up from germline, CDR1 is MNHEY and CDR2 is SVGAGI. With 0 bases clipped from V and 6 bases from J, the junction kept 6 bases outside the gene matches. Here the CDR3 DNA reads TGTGCCAGCAGTTACTCGACGGGAGGGGTGTCCGGGGAGCTGTTTTTT. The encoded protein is CASSYSTGGVSGELFF.

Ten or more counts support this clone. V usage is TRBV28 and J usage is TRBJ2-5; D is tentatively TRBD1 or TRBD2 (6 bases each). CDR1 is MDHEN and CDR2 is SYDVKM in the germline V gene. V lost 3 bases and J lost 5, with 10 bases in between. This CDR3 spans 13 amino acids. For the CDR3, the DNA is TGTGCCAGCAGTTTCGGGGGCTCTGAGACCCAGTACTTC. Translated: CASSFGGSETQYF.

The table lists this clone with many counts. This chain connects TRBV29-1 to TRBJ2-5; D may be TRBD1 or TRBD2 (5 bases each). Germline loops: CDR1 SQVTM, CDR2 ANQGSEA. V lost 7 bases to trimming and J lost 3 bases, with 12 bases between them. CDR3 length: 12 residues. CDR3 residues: CSGSGAEETQYF. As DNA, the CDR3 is TGCAGCGGGTCCGGGGCCGAAGAGACCCAGTACTTC. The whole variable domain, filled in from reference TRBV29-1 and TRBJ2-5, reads SAVISQKPSRDICQRGTSLTIQCQVDSQVTMMFWYRQQPGQSLTLIATANQGSEATYESGFVIDKFPISRPNLTFSTLTVSNMSPEDSSIYLCSGSGAEETQYFGPGTRLLVL.

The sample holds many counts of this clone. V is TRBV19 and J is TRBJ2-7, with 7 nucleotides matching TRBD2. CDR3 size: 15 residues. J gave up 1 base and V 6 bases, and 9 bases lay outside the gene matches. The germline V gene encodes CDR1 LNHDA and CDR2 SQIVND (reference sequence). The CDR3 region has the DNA TGTGCCAGTAGGGGTAGGGCTAGCGGATCCTACGAGCAGTACTTC. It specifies CASRGRASGSYEQYF.

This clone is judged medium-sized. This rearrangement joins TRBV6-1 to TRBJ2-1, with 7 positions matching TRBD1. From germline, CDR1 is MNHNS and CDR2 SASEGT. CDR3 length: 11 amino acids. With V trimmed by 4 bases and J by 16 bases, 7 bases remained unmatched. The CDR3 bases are TGTGCCAGCAGTGCCGACAGGGTCAACTTCTTC. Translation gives CASSADRVNFF.

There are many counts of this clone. The CDR3 DNA is TGTGCCAGCAGTGATATACCGAGTGAAGCTTTCTTT. This encodes CASSDIPSEAFF. This chain uses TRBV2 with TRBJ1-1, with no clear D. The CDR3 is made up of 12 amino acids. Between the trimmed V and J ends, which lost 3 bases and 7 bases, there was a span of 9 bases. The germline V gene encodes CDR1 SNHLY and CDR2 FYNNEI.

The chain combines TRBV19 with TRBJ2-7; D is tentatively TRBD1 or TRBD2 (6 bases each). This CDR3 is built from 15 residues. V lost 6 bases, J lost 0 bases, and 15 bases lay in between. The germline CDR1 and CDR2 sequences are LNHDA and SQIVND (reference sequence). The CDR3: CASRPGAGSSYEQYF. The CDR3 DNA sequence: TGTGCCAGTAGACCGGGGGCTGGAAGCTCCTACGAGCAGTACTTC.

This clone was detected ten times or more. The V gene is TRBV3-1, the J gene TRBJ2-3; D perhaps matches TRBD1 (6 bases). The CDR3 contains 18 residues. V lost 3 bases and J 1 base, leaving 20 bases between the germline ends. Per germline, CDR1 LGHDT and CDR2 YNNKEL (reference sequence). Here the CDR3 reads CASSQATGTTPGTDTQYF. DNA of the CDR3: TGTGCCAGCAGCCAGGCTACCGGGACAACCCCTGGCACAGATACGCAGTATTTT.

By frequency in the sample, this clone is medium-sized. The CDR3 DNA sequence: TGTGCCGCTTCGCCGGACAGGGCTTTCGGGGAGCTGTTTTTT. Protein sequence: CAASPDRAFGELFF. This chain joins TRBV6-1 and TRBJ2-2; 8 nucleotides agree with TRBD1. The CDR3 contains 14 residues. Germline V gives CDR1 MNHNS, CDR2 SASEGT. Trimming removed 11 bases from V and 7 bases from J; junction bases left unmatched: 12.

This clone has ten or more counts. The CDR3 loop is CASSGGLNTEAFF. Written as DNA, the CDR3 is TGTGCCAGCTCGGGAGGGTTGAACACTGAAGCTTTCTTT. The chain recombines TRBV7-6 with TRBJ1-1; unclear D gene. The V and J ends lost 8 bases and 0 bases respectively, with 10 bases between them. Germline CDR1 SGHVS, CDR2 FNYEAQ. This CDR3 comprises 13 residues.

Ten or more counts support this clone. For the CDR3, the DNA is TGTGCCAGTAGTATGAAGGGTTTTAATCAGCCCCAGCATTTT. Residues: CASSMKGFNQPQHF. The chain couples TRBV19 to TRBJ1-5; D remains ambiguous. CDR1 and CDR2 (germline): LNHDA, SQIVND (reference sequence). Trimming left V 3 bases short and J 4 bases short, with 10 bases between. CDR3 length equals 14 residues.

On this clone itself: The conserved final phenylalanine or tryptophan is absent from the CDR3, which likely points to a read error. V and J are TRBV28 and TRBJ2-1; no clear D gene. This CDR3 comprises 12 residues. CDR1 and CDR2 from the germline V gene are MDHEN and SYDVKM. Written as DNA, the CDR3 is TGTGCCAGCTGTTTATCCGGGAATGAGCAGTTCTGC. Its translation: CASCLSGNEQFC.